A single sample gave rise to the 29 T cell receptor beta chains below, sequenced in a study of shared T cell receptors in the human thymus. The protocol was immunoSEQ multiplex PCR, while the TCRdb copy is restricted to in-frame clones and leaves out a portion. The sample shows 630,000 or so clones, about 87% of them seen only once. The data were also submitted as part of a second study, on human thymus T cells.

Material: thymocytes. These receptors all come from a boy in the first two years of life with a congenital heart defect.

CDR3 region: CASSPSGQNNEQFF. CDR3 coding DNA: TGTGCCAGTAGCCCCTCGGGACAGAACAATGAGCAGTTCTTC. The chain combines TRBV19 with TRBJ2-1, with 7 bases aligning to TRBD1. V lost 6 bases and J lost 5; bases outside the gene matches: 7. CDR1 is LNHDA, CDR2 SQIVND, per germline (reference sequence). This CDR3 region has 14 residues.

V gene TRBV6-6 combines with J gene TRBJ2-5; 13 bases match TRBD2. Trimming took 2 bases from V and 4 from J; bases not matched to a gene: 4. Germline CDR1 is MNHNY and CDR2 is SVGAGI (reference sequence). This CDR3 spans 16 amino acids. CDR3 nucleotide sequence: TGTGCCAGCAGTTACCGACTAGCGGGGGGACCAGAGACCCAGTACTTC. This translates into CASSYRLAGGPETQYF.

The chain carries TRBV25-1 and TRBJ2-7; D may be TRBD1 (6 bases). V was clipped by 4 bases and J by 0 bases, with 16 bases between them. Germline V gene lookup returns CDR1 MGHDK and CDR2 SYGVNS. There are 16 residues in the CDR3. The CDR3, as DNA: TGTGCCAGCAGTGTTGGTGACAGGCCGAGCTCCTACGAGCAGTACTTC. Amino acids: CASSVGDRPSSYEQYF.

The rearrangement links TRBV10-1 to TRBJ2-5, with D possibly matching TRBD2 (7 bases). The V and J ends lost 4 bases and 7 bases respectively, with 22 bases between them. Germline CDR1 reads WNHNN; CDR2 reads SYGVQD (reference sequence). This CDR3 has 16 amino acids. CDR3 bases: TGCGCCAGCAGTGTTTGGCGGGGGCCCTACCGGGGGACCCAGTACTTC. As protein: CASSVWRGPYRGTQYF.

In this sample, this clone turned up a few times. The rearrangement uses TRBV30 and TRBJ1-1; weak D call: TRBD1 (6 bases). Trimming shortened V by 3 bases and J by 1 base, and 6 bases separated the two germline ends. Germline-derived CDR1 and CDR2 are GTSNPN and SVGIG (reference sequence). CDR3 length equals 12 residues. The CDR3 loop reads CAWRQGNTEAFF. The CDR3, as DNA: TGTGCCTGGAGACAGGGGAACACTGAAGCTTTCTTT.

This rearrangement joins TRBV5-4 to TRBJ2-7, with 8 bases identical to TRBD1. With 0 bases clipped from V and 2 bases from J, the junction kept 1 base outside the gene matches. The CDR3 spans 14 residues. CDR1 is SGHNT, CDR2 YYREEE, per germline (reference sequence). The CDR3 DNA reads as TGTGCCAGCAGCTTGGAACAGGGGGCCTACGAGCAGTACTTC. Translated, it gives CASSLEQGAYEQYF.

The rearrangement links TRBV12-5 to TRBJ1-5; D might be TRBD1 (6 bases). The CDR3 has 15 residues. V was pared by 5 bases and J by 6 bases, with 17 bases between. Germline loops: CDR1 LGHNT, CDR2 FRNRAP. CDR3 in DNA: TGTGCTAGTGGTACCCGGGAGGGGGTGCGTCAGCCCCAGCATTTT. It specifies CASGTREGVRQPQHF.

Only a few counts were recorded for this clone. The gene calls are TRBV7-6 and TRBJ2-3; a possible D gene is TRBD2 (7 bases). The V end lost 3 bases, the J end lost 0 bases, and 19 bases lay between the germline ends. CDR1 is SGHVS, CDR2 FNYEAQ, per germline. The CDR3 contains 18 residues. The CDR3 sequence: CASSLGAGLAVSTDTQYF. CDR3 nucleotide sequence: TGTGCCAGCAGCTTGGGGGCCGGCCTAGCGGTCAGCACAGATACGCAGTATTTT.

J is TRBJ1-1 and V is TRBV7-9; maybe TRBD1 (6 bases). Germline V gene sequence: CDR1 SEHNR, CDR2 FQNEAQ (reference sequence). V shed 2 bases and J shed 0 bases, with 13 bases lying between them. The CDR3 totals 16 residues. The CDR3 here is CASSLPGHYMNTEAFF. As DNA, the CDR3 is TGTGCCAGCAGCTTACCGGGACATTACATGAACACTGAAGCTTTCTTT. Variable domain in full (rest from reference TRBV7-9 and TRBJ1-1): DTGVSQNPRHKITKRGQNVTFRCDPISEHNRLYWYRQTLGQGPEFLTYFQNEAQLEKSRLLSDRFSAERPKGSFSTLEIQRTEQGDSAMYLCASSLPGHYMNTEAFFGQGTRLTVV.

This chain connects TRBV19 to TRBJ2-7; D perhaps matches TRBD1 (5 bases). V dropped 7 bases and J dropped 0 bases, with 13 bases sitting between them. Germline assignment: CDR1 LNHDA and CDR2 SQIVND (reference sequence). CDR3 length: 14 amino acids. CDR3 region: CASKDNRASYEQYF. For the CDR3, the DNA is TGTGCCAGTAAGGACAACCGGGCCTCCTACGAGCAGTACTTC.

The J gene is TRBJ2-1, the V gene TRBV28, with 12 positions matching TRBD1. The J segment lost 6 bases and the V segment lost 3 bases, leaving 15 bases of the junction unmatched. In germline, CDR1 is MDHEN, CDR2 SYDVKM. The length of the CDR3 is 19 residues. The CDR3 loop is CASSFVAAKGQGAGNEQFF. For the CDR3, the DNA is TGTGCCAGCAGTTTCGTCGCGGCAAAGGGACAGGGGGCAGGCAATGAGCAGTTCTTC.

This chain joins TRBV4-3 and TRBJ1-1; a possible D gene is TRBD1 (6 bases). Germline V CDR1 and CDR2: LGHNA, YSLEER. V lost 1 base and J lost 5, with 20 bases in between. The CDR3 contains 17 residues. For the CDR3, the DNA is TGCGCCAGCAGCCAAGGCCCGTACAGGGTTATCTGGACTGAAGCTTTCTTT. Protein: CASSQGPYRVIWTEAFF.

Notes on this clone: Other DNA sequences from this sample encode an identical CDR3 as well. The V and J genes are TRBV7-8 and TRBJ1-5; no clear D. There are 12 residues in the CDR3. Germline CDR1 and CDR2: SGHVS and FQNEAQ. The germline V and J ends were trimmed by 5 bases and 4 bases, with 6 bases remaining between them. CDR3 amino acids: CASSLLNQPQHF. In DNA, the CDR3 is TGTGCCAGCAGCCTCTTGAATCAGCCCCAGCATTTT.

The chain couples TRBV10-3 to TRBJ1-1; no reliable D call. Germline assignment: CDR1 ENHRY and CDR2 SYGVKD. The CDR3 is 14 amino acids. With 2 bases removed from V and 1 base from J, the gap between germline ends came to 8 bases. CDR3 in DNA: TGTGCCATCAGTGAGGAGGATGGGAACACTGAAGCTTTCTTT. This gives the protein CAISEEDGNTEAFF.

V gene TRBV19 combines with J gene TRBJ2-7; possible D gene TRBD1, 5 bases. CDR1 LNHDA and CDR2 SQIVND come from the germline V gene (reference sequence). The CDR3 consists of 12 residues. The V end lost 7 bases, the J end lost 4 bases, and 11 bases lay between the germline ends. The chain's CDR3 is CASMGPTYEQYF. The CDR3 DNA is TGTGCCAGTATGGGGCCGACATACGAGCAGTACTTC.

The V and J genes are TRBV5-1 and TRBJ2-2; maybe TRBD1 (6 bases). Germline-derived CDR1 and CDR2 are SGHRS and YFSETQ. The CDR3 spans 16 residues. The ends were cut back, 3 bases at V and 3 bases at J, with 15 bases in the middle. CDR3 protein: CASSWDGTPDTGELFF. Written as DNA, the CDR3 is TGCGCCAGCAGCTGGGACGGGACACCAGACACCGGGGAGCTGTTTTTT. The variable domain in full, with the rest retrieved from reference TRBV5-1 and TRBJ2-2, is KAGVTQTPRYLIKTRGQQVTLSCSPISGHRSVSWYQQTPGQGLQFLFEYFSETQRNKGNFPGRFSGRQFSNSRSEMNVSTLELGDSALYLCASSWDGTPDTGELFFGEGSRLTVL.

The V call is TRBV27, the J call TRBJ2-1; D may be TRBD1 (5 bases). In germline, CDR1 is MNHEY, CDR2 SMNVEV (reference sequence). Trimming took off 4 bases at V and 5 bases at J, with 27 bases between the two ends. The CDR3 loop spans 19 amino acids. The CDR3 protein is CASSSQGVPQTRTHNEQFF. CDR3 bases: TGTGCCAGCAGTTCCCAGGGTGTGCCTCAAACACGCACTCACAATGAGCAGTTCTTC.

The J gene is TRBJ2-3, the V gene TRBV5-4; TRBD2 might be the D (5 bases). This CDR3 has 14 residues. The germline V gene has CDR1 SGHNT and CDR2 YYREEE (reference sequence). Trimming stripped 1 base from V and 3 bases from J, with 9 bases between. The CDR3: CASSLIPGTDTQYF. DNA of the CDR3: TGTGCCAGCAGCTTGATTCCGGGGACAGATACGCAGTATTTT.

Here the CDR3 reads CASASTYLDEQYF. CDR3 DNA sequence: TGTGCCAGCGCCTCGACTTATTTGGACGAGCAGTACTTC. J is TRBJ2-7 and V is TRBV6-6; D not resolved. Looked up from germline, CDR1 is MNHNY and CDR2 is SVGAGI (reference sequence). The V end lost 8 bases, the J end lost 5 bases, and 16 bases lay between the germline ends. This CDR3 is built from 13 residues.

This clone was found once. The CDR3 loop reads CASSQDLSTVREDGYGYTF. For the CDR3, the DNA is TGTGCCAGCAGCCAAGATCTCTCTACAGTCCGGGAGGATGGATATGGCTACACCTTC. The chain carries TRBV4-2 and TRBJ1-2, with D uncertain. The ends were cut back, 0 bases at V and 5 bases at J, with 25 bases in the middle. The CDR3 has 19 residues. Germline V gene sequence: CDR1 LGHNA, CDR2 YNFKEQ.

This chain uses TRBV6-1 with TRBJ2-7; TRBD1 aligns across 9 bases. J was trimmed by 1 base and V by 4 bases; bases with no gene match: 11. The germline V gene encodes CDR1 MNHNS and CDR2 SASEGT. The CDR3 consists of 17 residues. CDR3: CASSGAVRDRASYEQYF. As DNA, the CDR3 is TGTGCCAGCAGTGGGGCGGTCCGGGACAGGGCATCCTACGAGCAGTACTTC.

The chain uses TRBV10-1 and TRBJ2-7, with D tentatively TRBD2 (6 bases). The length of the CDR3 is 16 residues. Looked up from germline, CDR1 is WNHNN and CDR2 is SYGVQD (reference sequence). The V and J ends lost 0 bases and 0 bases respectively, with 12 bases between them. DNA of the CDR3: TGCGCCAGCAGTGAGTCGGGGGGACCGTTCTCCTACGAGCAGTACTTC. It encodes CASSESGGPFSYEQYF.

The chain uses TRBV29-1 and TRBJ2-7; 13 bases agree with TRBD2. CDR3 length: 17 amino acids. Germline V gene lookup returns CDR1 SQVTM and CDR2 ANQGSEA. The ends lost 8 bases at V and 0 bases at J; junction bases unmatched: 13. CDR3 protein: CSTWTSGGPSSSYEQYF. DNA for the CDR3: TGCAGCACCTGGACTAGCGGGGGACCTTCGAGCTCCTACGAGCAGTACTTC.

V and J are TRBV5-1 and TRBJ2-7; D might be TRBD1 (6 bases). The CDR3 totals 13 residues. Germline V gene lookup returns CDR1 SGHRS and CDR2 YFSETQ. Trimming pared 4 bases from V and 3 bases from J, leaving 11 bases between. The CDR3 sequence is CASSTGNHYEQYF. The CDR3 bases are TGCGCCAGCAGCACAGGGAACCACTACGAGCAGTACTTC.

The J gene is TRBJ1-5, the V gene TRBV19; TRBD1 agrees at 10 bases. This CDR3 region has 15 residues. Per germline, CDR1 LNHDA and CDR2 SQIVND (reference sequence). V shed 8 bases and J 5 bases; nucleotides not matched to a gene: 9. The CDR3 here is CASEVGTGVDQPQHF. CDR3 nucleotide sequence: TGTGCCAGTGAGGTAGGGACAGGGGTGGATCAGCCCCAGCATTTT.

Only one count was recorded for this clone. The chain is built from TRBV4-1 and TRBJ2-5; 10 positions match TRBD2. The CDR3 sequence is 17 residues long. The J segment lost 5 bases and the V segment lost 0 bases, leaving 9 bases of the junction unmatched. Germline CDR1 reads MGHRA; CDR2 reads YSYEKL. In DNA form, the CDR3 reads TGCGCCAGCAGCCAAGACCCGCGCGGGACTAGCGAGGAGACCCAGTACTTC. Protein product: CASSQDPRGTSEETQYF.

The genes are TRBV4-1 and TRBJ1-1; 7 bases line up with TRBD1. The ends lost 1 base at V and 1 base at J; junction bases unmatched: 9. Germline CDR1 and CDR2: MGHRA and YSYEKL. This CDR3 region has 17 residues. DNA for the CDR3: TGCGCCAGCAGCCAAGCAGCACGACAGGGAGAGAACACTGAAGCTTTCTTT. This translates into CASSQAARQGENTEAFF.

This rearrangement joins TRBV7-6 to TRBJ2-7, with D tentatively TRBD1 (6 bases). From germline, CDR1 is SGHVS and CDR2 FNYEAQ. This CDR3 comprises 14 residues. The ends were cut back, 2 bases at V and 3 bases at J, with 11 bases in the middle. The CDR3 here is CASSLLDRFYEQYF. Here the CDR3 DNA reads TGTGCCAGCAGCTTATTGGACAGATTCTACGAGCAGTACTTC.

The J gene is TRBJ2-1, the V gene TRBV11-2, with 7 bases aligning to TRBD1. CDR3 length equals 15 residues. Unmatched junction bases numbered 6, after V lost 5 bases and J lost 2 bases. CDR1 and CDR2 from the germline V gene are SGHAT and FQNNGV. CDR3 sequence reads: CASSNRDSPYNEQFF. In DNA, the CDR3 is TGTGCCAGCAGCAACCGGGACAGCCCCTACAATGAGCAGTTCTTC.